This TCR beta chain is from a study of blood T cell repertoires in COVID-19. The table came from immunoSEQ multiplex PCR; TCRdb's copy has only in-frame clones and leaves some out. The sample consists of about 260,000 clones, around nine tenths of them appearing once. Trimming shortened V by 8 bases and J by 0 bases, and 14 bases separated the two germline ends. The V gene's germline CDR1 is LNHDA and CDR2 SQIVND (reference sequence). The CDR3 covers 16 residues. Sequenced: peripheral blood. This sequence was found in a man aged 30 to 45 with active or convalescent COVID-19. The chain uses TRBV19 and TRBJ1-6; no firm D call. The DNA for the CDR3 is TGTGCCAGTGCCTTGGCGGGGAGCTCCTATAATTCACCCCTCCACTTT. It yields the protein CASALAGSSYNSPLHF.